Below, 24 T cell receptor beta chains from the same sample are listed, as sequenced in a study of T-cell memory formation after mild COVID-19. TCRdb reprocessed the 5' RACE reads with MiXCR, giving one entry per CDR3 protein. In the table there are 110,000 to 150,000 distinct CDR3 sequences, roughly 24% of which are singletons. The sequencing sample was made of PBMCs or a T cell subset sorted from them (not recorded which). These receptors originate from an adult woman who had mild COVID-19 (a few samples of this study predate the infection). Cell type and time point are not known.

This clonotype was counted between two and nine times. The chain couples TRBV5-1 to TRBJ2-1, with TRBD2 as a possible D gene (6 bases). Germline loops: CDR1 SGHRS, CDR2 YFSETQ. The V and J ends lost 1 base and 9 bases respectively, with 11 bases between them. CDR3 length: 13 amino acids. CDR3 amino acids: CASSLLRGFEQFF. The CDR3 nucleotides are TGCGCCAGCAGCTTGTTGCGGGGATTTGAGCAGTTCTTC.

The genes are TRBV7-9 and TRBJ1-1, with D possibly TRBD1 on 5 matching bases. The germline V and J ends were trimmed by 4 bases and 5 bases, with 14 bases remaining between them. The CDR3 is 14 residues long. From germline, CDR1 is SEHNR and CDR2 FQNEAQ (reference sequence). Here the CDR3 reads CASSSPGETTEAFF. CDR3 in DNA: TGTGCCAGCAGCTCTCCGGGGGAAACGACTGAAGCTTTCTTT.

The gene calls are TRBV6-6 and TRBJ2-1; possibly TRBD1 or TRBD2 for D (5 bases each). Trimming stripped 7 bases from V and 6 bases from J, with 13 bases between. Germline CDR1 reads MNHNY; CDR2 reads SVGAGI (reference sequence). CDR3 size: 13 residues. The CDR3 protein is CASILRGVNEQFF. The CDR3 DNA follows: TGTGCCAGCATTTTGAGGGGAGTCAATGAGCAGTTCTTC.

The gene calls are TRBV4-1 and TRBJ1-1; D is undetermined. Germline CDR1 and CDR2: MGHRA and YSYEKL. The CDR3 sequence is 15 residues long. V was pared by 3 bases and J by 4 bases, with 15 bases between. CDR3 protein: CASSHPEGRGTEAFF. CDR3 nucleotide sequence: TGCGCCAGCAGCCATCCGGAGGGCCGGGGCACTGAAGCTTTCTTT.

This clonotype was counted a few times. CDR3 nucleotide sequence: TGCAGCGTTGCAGGGAGACGGAATGAGCAGTTCTTC. It encodes CSVAGRRNEQFF. The chain joins TRBV29-1 to TRBJ2-1; D could derive from TRBD1 or TRBD2 (5 bases each). The germline CDR1 and CDR2 sequences are SQVTM and ANQGSEA. The ends were cut back, 4 bases at V and 7 bases at J, with 11 bases in the middle. The CDR3 runs to 12 residues.

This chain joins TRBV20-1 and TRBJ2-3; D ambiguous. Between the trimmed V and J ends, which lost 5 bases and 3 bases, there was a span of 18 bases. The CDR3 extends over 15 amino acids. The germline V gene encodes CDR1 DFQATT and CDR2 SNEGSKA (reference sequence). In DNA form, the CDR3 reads TGCAGTGCTCGGACCGTAGGAAGGCCGACAGATACGCAGTATTTT. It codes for CSARTVGRPTDTQYF.

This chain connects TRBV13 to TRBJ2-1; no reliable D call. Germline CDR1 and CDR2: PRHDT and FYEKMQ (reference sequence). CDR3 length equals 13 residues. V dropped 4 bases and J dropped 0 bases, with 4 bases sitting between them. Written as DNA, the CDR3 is TGTGCCAGCAGCTCGAGCTCCTACAATGAGCAGTTCTTC. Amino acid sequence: CASSSSSYNEQFF.

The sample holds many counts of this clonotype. The CDR3 region is CASSPVKAGGADTQYF. In DNA, the CDR3 is TGTGCCAGCAGCCCCGTCAAGGCGGGGGGGGCAGATACGCAGTATTTT. V and J are TRBV7-9 and TRBJ2-3; TRBD2 aligns across 9 bases. V trimming: 5 bases; J trimming: 4 bases; junction bases outside the gene matches: 10. The CDR3 is made up of 16 amino acids. Germline V lookup: CDR1 SEHNR, CDR2 FQNEAQ (reference sequence). Combining the CDR3 with reference TRBV7-9 and TRBJ2-3 gives the whole variable domain DTGVSQNPRHKITKRGQNVTFRCDPISEHNRLYWYRQTLGQGPEFLTYFQNEAQLEKSRLLSDRFSAERPKGSFSTLEIQRTEQGDSAMYLCASSPVKAGGADTQYFGPGTRLTVL.

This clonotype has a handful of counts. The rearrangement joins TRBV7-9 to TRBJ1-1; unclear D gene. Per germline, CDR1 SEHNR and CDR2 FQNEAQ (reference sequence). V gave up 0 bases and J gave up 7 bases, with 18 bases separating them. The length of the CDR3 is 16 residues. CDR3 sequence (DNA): TGTGCCAGCAGCTTAGCCTATGGGTCCTCCTGGGGTGAAGCTTTCTTT. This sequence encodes CASSLAYGSSWGEAFF.

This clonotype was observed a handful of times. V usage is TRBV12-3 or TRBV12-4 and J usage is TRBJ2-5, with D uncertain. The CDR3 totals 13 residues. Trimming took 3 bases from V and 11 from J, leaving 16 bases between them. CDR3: CASSFAHRTLQYF. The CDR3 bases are TGTGCCAGCAGTTTCGCCCACCGGACCCTTCAGTACTTC.

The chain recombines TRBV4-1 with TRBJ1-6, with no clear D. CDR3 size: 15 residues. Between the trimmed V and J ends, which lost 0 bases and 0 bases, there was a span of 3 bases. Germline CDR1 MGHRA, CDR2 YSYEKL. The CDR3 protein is CASSQESSYNSPLHF. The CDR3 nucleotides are TGCGCCAGCAGCCAAGAGAGCTCCTATAATTCACCCCTCCACTTT.

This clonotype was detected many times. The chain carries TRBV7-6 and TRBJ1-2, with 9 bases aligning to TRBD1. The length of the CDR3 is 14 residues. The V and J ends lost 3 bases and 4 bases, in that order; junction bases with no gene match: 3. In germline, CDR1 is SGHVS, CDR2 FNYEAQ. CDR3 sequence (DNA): TGTGCCAGCAGCTTGGGGACAGGGCTCTATGGCTACACCTTC. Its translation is CASSLGTGLYGYTF. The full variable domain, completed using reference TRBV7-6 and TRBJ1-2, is GAGVSQSPRYKVTKRGQDVALRCDPISGHVSLYWYRQALGQGPEFLTYFNYEAQQDKSGLPNDRFSAERPEGSISTLTIQRTEQRDSAMYRCASSLGTGLYGYTFGSGTRLTVV.

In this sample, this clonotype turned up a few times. The CDR3 nucleotides are TGTGCCAGCAGCCAATCAGTGACTAGCGGCTACGAGCAGTACTTC. This gives the protein CASSQSVTSGYEQYF. The chain is built from TRBV16 and TRBJ2-7, with TRBD2 matching 9 bases. Germline loops: CDR1 KGHSY, CDR2 FQNENV. The CDR3 is made up of 15 amino acids. V dropped 0 bases and J dropped 3; count of bases not matched to a gene: 3.

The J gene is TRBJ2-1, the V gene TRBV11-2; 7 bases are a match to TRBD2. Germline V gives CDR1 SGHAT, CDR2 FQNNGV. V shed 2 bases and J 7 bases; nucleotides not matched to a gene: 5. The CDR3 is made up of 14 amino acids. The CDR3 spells CASSLWAGENEQFF. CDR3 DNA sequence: TGTGCCAGCAGCTTATGGGCGGGAGAAAATGAGCAGTTCTTC.

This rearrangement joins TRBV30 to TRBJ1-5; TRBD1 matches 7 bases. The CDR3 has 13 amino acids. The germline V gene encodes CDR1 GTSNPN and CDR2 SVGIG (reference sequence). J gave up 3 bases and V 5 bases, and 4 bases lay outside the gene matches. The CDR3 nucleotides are TGTGCCTGGGGGGGGACAGCCAATCAGCCCCAGCATTTT. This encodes CAWGGTANQPQHF.

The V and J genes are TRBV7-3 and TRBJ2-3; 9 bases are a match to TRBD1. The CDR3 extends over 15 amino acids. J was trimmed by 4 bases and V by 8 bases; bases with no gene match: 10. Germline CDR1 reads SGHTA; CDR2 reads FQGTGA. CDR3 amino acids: CASGAGTGQADTQYF. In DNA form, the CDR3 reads TGTGCCAGCGGGGCCGGGACAGGGCAAGCAGATACGCAGTATTTT.

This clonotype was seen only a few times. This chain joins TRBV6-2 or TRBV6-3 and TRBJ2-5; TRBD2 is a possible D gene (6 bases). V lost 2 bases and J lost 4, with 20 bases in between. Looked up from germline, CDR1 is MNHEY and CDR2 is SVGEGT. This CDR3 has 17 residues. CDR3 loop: CASSYAGGERVGETQYF. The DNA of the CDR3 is TGTGCCAGCAGTTACGCGGGCGGGGAGCGCGTCGGAGAGACCCAGTACTTC.

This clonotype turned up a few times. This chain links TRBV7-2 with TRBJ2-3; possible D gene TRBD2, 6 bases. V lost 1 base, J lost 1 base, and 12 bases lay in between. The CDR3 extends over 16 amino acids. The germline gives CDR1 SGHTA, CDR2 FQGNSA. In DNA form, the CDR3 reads TGTGCCAGCAGCTTAGACATGCGGGACGGCACAGATACGCAGTATTTT. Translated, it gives CASSLDMRDGTDTQYF. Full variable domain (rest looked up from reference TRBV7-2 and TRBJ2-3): GAGVSQSPSNKVTEKGKDVELRCDPISGHTALYWYRQSLGQGLEFLIYFQGNSAPDKSGLPSDRFSAERTGGSVSTLTIQRTQQEDSAVYLCASSLDMRDGTDTQYFGPGTRLTVL.

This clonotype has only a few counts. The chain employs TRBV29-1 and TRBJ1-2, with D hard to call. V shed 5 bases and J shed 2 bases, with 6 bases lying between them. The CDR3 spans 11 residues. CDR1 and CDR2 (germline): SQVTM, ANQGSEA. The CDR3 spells CSVFGNYGYTF. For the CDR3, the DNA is TGCAGCGTTTTCGGAAACTATGGCTACACCTTC.

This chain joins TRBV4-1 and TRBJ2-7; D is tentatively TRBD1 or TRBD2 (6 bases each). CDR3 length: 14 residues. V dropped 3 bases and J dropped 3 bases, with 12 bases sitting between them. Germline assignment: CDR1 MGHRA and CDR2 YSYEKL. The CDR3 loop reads CASSQGRGVYEQYF. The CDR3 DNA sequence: TGCGCCAGCAGCCAGGGTAGGGGGGTCTACGAGCAGTACTTC.

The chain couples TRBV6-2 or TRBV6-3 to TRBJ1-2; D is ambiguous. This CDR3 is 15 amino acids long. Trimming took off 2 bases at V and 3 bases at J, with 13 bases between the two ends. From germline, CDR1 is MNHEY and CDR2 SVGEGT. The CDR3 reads CASSYEMTPHYGYTF. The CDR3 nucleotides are TGTGCCAGCAGTTACGAAATGACTCCTCACTATGGCTACACCTTC.

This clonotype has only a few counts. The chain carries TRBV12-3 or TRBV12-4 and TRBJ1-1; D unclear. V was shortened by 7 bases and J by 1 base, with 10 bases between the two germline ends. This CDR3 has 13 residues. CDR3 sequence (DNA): TGTGCCAGCATTCCAACCAGGAACACTGAAGCTTTCTTT. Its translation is CASIPTRNTEAFF.

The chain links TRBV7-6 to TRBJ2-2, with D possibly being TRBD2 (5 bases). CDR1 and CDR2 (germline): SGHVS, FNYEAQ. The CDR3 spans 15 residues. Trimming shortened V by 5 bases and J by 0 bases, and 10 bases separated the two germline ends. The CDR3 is CASSHTGTNTGELFF. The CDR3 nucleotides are TGTGCCAGCAGCCACACCGGGACGAACACCGGGGAGCTGTTTTTT.

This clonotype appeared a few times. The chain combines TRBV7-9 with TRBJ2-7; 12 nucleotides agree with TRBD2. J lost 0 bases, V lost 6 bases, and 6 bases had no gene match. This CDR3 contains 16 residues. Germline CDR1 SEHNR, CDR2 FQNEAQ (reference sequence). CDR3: CASRFTSGGISYEQYF. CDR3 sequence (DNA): TGTGCCAGCAGATTCACTAGCGGGGGGATCTCCTACGAGCAGTACTTC.